The rows below give T cell receptor beta chains drawn from one sample of a study of CD8+ T cells in alopecia areata. Assay: immunoSEQ multiplex PCR; the TCRdb copy retains only in-frame clones and omits some. The repertoire holds 130,000 or so clones, with around 49% as singletons. Source: CD8+ T cells sorted from blood, taken at week 0. These receptors were taken from a human donor with alopecia areata. CDR3s include the opening cysteine and the closing phenylalanine or tryptophan.

>TRBV29-1|TRBJ2-2
CSVVKGWTGELFF
>TRBV7-9|TRBJ2-1
CASSTRDRDNEQFF
>TRBV19|TRBJ2-7
CASSYEQGESYEQYF
>TRBV13|TRBJ2-2
CASSLIGNTGELFF
>TRBV11-2|TRBJ1-1
CASSPTGNTEAFF
>TRBV19|TRBJ1-5
CASSPLESNQPQHF
>TRBV7-9|TRBJ2-7
CASSSDVGQYF
>TRBV9|TRBJ2-3
CASSVAGAADTQYF
>TRBV29-1|TRBJ1-1
CSVEDLGGEPEAFF
>TRBV7-2|TRBJ1-6
CASSLEGSYNSPLHF
>TRBV4-3|TRBJ2-7
CASSQIRGYEQYF
>TRBV6-5|TRBJ2-6
CASTPFDGANVLTF
>TRBV4-1|TRBJ2-1
CASSPDPRVDEQFF
>TRBV5-4|TRBJ2-1
CASSLALPADEQFF
>TRBV2|TRBJ1-5
CASSEVQGNQPQHF
>TRBV4-1|TRBJ2-7
CASSHTWDSSVLSYEQYF
>TRBV13|TRBJ1-1
CASSFWTGAEAFF
>TRBV29-1|TRBJ1-3
CSVSTGTASLGNTIYF
>TRBV5-4|TRBJ1-6
CASSLDRGLSPLHF
>TRBV5-6|TRBJ1-2
CASSFGTRQYLDYGYTF
>TRBV11-2|TRBJ2-7
CASSLQTSYEQYF
>TRBV4-1|TRBJ2-2
CASSPGTGELFF
>TRBV7-9|TRBJ1-6
CASSPNQGLASPLHF
>TRBV6-6|TRBJ1-2
CASSYSRTGMDYGYTF
>TRBV2|TRBJ2-5
CASSDVGVTREQETQYF
>TRBV30|TRBJ1-1
CAWSVQSGTEAFF
>TRBV19|TRBJ1-2
CASSTRPAGYGYTF
>TRBV6-5|TRBJ1-1
CASSSSATEAFF
>TRBV29-1|TRBJ1-5
CSGIMRDGNQPQHF
>TRBV13|TRBJ2-7
CASGMWGYEQYF
>TRBV19|TRBJ1-1
CASNAGQPNTEAFF
>TRBV6-5|TRBJ1-5
CASSQWGGNQPQHF
>TRBV4-3|TRBJ1-6
CASSPGTSADSPLHF
>TRBV2|TRBJ2-3
CASYGIIIWDGEATDTQYF
>TRBV6-1|TRBJ2-5
CASSEAGGGQETQYF
>TRBV7-2|TRBJ2-2
CARSEGTGELFF
>TRBV9|TRBJ1-5
CASSVDGGWQPQHF
>TRBV27|TRBJ2-7
CASSLSGTGTYEQYF
>TRBV6-5|TRBJ2-1
CASSLQGYNEQFF
>TRBV29-1|TRBJ2-3
CSVEGLAGTDTQYF